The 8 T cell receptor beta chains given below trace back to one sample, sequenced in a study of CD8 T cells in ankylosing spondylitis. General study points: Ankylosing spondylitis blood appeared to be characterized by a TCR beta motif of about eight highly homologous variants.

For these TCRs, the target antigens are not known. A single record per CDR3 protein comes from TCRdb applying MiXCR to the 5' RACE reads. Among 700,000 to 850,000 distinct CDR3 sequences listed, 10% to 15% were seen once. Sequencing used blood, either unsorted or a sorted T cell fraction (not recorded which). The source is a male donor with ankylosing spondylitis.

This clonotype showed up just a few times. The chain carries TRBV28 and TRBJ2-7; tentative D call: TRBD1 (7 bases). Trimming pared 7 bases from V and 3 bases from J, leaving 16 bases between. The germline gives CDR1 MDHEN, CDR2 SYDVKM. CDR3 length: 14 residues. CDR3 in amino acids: CASIGTAGSYEQYF. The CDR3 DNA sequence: TGTGCCAGCATCGGGACAGCGGGTAGCTACGAGCAGTACTTC.

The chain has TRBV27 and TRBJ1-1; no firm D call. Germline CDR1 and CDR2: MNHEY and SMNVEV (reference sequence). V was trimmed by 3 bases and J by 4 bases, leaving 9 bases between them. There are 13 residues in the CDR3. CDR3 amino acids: CASSFPKVTEAFF. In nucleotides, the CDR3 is TGTGCCAGCAGTTTTCCGAAGGTCACTGAAGCTTTCTTT.

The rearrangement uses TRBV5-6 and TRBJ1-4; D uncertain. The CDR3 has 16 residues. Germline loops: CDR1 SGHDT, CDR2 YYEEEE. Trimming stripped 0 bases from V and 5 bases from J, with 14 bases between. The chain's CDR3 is CASSLVGGQVNEKLFF. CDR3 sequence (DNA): TGTGCCAGCAGCTTGGTCGGCGGCCAGGTAAATGAAAAACTGTTTTTT.

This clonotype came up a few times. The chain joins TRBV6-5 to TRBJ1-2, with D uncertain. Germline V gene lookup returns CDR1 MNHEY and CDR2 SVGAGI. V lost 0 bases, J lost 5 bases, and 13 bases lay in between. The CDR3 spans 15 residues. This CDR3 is CASSYSSGYLYGYTF. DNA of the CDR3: TGTGCCAGCAGTTACTCCAGTGGATATCTTTATGGCTACACCTTC.

The DNA of the CDR3 is TGCAGTGCTAGAGCGGGGAACTCTGGGGCCAACGTCCTGACTTTC. The encoded protein is CSARAGNSGANVLTF. The chain carries TRBV20-1 and TRBJ2-6, with a possible D match to TRBD2 (5 bases). CDR1 and CDR2 from the germline V gene are DFQATT and SNEGSKA (reference sequence). The CDR3 totals 15 residues. V was clipped by 1 base and J by 0 bases, with 7 bases between them.

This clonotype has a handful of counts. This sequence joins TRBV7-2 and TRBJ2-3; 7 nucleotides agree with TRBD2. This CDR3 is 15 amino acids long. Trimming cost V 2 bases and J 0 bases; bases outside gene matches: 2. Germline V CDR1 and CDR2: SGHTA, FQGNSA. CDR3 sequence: CASSLRGLSTDTQYF. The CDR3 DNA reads TGTGCCAGCAGCTTACGGGGACTAAGCACAGATACGCAGTATTTT.

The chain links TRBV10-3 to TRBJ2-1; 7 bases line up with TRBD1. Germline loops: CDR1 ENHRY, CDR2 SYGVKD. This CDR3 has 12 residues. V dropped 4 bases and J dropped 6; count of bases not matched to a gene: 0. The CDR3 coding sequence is TGTGCCATCAGTGCAGGGGGCAATGAGCAGTTCTTC. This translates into CAISAGGNEQFF.

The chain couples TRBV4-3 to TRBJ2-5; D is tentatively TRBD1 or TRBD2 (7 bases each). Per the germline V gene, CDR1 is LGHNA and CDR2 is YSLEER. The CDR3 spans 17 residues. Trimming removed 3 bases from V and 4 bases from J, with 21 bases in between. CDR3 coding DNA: TGCGCCAGCAGCCAGAGGGCAGGGGGGGAATGGACAGAGACCCAGTACTTC. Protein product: CASSQRAGGEWTETQYF.